A single sample gave rise to the 5 T cell receptor beta chains below, sequenced in a study of blood T cell repertoires in COVID-19. Sequencing used immunoSEQ multiplex PCR; TCRdb keeps in-frame clones, though not all of them. The sample has approximately 39,000 clones; 87% are singletons. Input material: peripheral blood. These receptors were taken from a man aged 50 to 60 with active or convalescent COVID-19.

The V call is TRBV28, the J call TRBJ2-7; 7 bases map to TRBD2. CDR1 is MDHEN and CDR2 is SYDVKM in the germline V gene. There are 14 residues in the CDR3. V shed 5 bases and J 2 bases; nucleotides not matched to a gene: 6. The CDR3 coding sequence is TGTGCCAGCAGTCCTACTAGCGAGACCTACGAGCAGTACGTC. Protein: CASSPTSETYEQYV.

About this clone: The same CDR3 can be traced to other DNA sequences in this sample. The J gene is TRBJ1-1, the V gene TRBV27, with a possible D match to TRBD1 (6 bases). Between the trimmed V and J ends, which lost 3 bases and 1 base, there was a span of 6 bases. Germline CDR1 reads MNHEY; CDR2 reads SMNVEV (reference sequence). The CDR3 loop spans 13 amino acids. The CDR3 here is CASSLGQNTEAFF. The CDR3 region has the DNA TGTGCCAGCAGTTTGGGACAGAACACTGAAGCTTTCTTT.

The chain combines TRBV5-1 with TRBJ2-1; 9 nucleotides align to TRBD2. The CDR3 loop spans 19 amino acids. V was pared by 0 bases and J by 1 base, with 11 bases of the junction left unmatched. CDR1 SGHRS and CDR2 YFSETQ come from the germline V gene. The CDR3 region has the DNA TGCGCCAGCAGCTTGGCGCGGGGGGGAACCCTCCGATCCTACAATGAGCAGTTCTTC. This encodes CASSLARGGTLRSYNEQFF.

This sequence joins TRBV2 and TRBJ1-5; D gene unclear. CDR1 is SNHLY, CDR2 FYNNEI, per germline. The CDR3 extends over 14 amino acids. The ends were cut back, 7 bases at V and 1 base at J, with 11 bases in the middle. This CDR3 reads CASTVRPSNQPQHF. CDR3 nucleotides: TGTGCCAGCACCGTCAGGCCGAGCAATCAGCCCCAGCATTTT.

This chain connects TRBV13 to TRBJ2-3; 8 bases are shared with TRBD1. Germline CDR1 and CDR2: PRHDT and FYEKMQ (reference sequence). Trimming removed 0 bases from V and 2 bases from J; junction bases left unmatched: 4. This CDR3 is 16 amino acids long. The CDR3 is CASSLGRGRTTDTQYF. The CDR3 DNA reads as TGTGCCAGCAGCTTAGGCAGGGGGCGCACCACAGATACGCAGTATTTT.